This T cell receptor (beta chain) appears in the sequencing data of a study of patients and donors after allogeneic stem cell transplantation. V lost 3 bases, J lost 0 bases, and 8 bases lay in between. This CDR3 comprises 15 residues. TCRdb itself ran the RT-PCR reads through MiXCR, one entry per CDR3 protein. Among about 90,000 distinct CDR3 sequences, 40% to 60% were seen once, and the ten largest hold about 64%. The chain joins TRBV12-3 or TRBV12-4 to TRBJ1-4; D may be TRBD1 (5 bases). The source of this sequence is a human donor who was either an allogeneic HSCT recipient or a stem cell or donor lymphocyte infusion donor (not recorded which). It is not recorded whose cells these are; they may come from a transplant donor. The specimen sequenced was blood, either unsorted or a sorted T cell fraction (not recorded which). The CDR3 coding sequence is TGTGCCAGCAGTTTTTCGACAGCAACTAATGAAAAACTGTTTTTT. Its protein product is CASSFSTATNEKLFF.